The source of this T cell receptor beta chain is a study of breast tumors, draining lymph nodes, adjacent tissues. This clonotype was counted only a few times. As yet, its antigen is unknown. This may come from a read error, since a much larger clone is one base off. Each CDR3 protein is one row after TCRdb ran MiXCR on the multiplex PCR reads. The profile shows roughly 260,000 distinct CDR3 sequences, 30% of them singletons. The lymph nodes were axillary draining lymph nodes from breast cancer patients. Germline V gene sequence: CDR1 SEHNR, CDR2 FQNEAQ (reference sequence). The CDR3 has 14 residues. Study-level findings and limits: Tumor T cell lymph node origin was a supported hypothesis, not proven. Tumors had less TCR diversity than lymph nodes, more than nontumor tissue. Most tumor T cells seemingly derive from lymph node, then expand in tumor.

The chain is built from TRBV7-9 and TRBJ2-5, with TRBD1 as a possible D gene (6 bases). Sequenced: axillary lymph node tissue. This TCR was sampled from a female donor with breast cancer. Some clones in this sample may be carry-over from other donors' samples. The CDR3 sequence is CASSISGQEETQYF. The CDR3, as DNA: TGCGCCAGCAGCATTTCGGGACAAGAAGAGACCCAGTACTTC.